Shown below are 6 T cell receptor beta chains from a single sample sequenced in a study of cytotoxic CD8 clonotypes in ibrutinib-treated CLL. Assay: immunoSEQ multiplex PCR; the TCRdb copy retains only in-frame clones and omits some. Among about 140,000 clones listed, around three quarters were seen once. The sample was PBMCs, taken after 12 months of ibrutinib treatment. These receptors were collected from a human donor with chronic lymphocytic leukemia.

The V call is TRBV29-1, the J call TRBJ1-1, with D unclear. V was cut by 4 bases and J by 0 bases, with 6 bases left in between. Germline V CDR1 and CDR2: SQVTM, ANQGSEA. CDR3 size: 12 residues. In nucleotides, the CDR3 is TGCAGCGTTGTACAGATGAACACTGAAGCTTTCTTT. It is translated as CSVVQMNTEAFF.

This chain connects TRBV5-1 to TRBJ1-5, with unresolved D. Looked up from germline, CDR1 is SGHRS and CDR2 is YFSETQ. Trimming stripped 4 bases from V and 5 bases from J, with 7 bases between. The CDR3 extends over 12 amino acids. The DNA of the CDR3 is TGCGCCAGCAGCCCCGTTGATCAGCCCCAGCATTTT. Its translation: CASSPVDQPQHF.

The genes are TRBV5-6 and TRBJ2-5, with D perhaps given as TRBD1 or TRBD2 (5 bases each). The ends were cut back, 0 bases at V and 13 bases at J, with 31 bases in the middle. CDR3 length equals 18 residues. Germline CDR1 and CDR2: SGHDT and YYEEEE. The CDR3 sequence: CASSLGTSGFRRWRPSYF. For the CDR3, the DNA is TGTGCCAGCAGCTTGGGTACGTCAGGGTTTAGGAGGTGGAGACCCTCGTACTTC.

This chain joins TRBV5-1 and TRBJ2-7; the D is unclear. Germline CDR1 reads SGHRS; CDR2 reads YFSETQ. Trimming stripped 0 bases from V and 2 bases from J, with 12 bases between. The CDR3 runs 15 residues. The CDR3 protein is CASSLGPSDTYEQYF. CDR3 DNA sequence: TGCGCCAGCAGCTTGGGTCCCAGCGACACCTACGAGCAGTACTTC.

For the CDR3, the DNA is TGTGCCAGCAGTTTATCAGGTGACCAGACTGGCTACACCTTC. As protein: CASSLSGDQTGYTF. The gene calls are TRBV11-3 and TRBJ1-2, with D hard to call. With 6 bases removed from V and 7 bases from J, the gap between germline ends came to 18 bases. The CDR3 is 14 residues long. The germline CDR1 and CDR2 sequences are SGHNT and YENEEA.

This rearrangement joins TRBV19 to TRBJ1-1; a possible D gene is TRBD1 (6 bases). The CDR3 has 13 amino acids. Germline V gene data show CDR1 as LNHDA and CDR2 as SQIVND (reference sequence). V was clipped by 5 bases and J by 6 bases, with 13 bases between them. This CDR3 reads CASSLRGPAEAFF. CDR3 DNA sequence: TGTGCCAGTAGTTTGCGGGGGCCGGCTGAAGCTTTCTTT.